This T cell receptor beta chain was obtained from a study of cytomegalovirus exposure and HLA in healthy donors. At the level of the study: Early released data had about 80 million unique TCRs, all coming from HLA-typed donors. General study results and limits: The study assumed roughly uniform donor sequencing depth for presence/absence analyses.

Amplification used 60 Vbeta primers and 13 Jbeta primers. Profiling relied on immunoSEQ multiplex PCR, and the TCRdb table lists in-frame clones only, not all of them. The sample has under 300,000 clones; more than 80% are singletons. In its sample, this clone was seen once. Antigen specificity is unknown. The sequence was collected from a man in his forties in good health and CMV-seropositive. The sequenced sample was PBMCs.

This chain's CDR3 is CASSAPPEPGEFF. As DNA, the CDR3 is TGTGCCAGCAGCGCCCCCCCGGAGCCGGGGGAGTTCTTC. This chain links TRBV9 with TRBJ2-1; weak D call: TRBD2 (6 bases). The V gene lost 3 bases and the J gene lost 14 bases, with 18 bases spanning the gap. CDR3 length equals 13 residues. Germline V gene data show CDR1 as SGDLS and CDR2 as YYNGEE.